This T cell receptor (beta chain) derives from a study of shared clonotypes between healthy human individuals. Study-wide points: Between four donors, naive CD4 clonotypes were shared at a level of around 5.1%.

Concerning this clone itself: Its antigen is currently unknown.

The protocol was immunoSEQ multiplex PCR, while the TCRdb copy is restricted to in-frame clones and leaves out a portion. Of about a million clones in the sample, 77% are singletons; the top ten hold roughly 0.82%. Per the germline V gene, CDR1 is SGDLS and CDR2 is YYNGEE. This CDR3 contains 14 residues. Trimming left V 6 bases short and J 5 bases short, with 17 bases between. The sample consisted of memory CD4+ T cells from PBMCs. Sample subset: CD45RA-negative fraction. This chain uses TRBV9 with TRBJ1-2; maybe TRBD1 (5 bases). The receptor was derived from a man younger than 30 in good health. Some clones in this sample may be carry-over from other donors' samples. CDR3 DNA: TGTGCCAGCACCGGCCCGGGACCGGAGTATGGCTACACCTTC. Encoded protein: CASTGPGPEYGYTF.